These T cell receptor beta chains were read from a single sample in a study of shared clonotypes between healthy human individuals. TCRdb's table, derived via immunoSEQ multiplex PCR, lists solely in-frame clones and lacks some. The sample consists of roughly 2,000,000 clones, approximately 92% of them appearing once. The sequencing input was naive CD8+ T cells from PBMCs. These receptors all come from a man aged 18 to 35 in good health. Some clones in this sample may be carry-over from other donors' samples. Each CDR3 is given with its conserved first and last residue. The D gene is left open where the match is weak.

j_gene | d_gene | v_gene | CDR3aa
TRBJ2-3 | TRBD2 | TRBV6-1 | CASSELAGDSTDTQYF
TRBJ2-7 | TRBD2 | TRBV6-1 | CASSGRGRSYEQYF
TRBJ2-2 | NA | TRBV7-6 | CASSPVGGGELFF
TRBJ2-2 | NA | TRBV4-1 | CASSQGAGFANTGELFF
TRBJ2-7 | NA | TRBV7-9 | CASSPAGLGPEQYF
TRBJ2-7 | TRBD1 | TRBV27 | CASSLRTGGYYEQYF
TRBJ2-7 | TRBD1 | TRBV4-3 | CASSPGQGSYEQYF
TRBJ1-1 | NA | TRBV28 | CASSLIQLNTEAFF
TRBJ1-1 | NA | TRBV21-1 | CASAPPGRQLNTEAFF
TRBJ2-1 | TRBD2 | TRBV19 | CASSIQRESPEQFF
TRBJ2-5 | TRBD2 | TRBV27 | CASRRGTSGGGFQETQYF
TRBJ2-7 | NA | TRBV27 | CASSLGRSYEQYF
TRBJ2-7 | NA | TRBV21-1 | CASLDSYEQYF
TRBJ2-7 | NA | TRBV7-8 | CASSLVHRNNYEQYF
TRBJ2-2 | NA | TRBV7-7 | CASSLGTVNTGELFF
TRBJ1-2 | NA | TRBV7-9 | CASSLGADGYTF
TRBJ1-3 | NA | TRBV4-3 | CASSQDGDTIYF
TRBJ2-7 | NA | TRBV11-2 | CASSSRSGGAYEQYF
TRBJ2-2 | NA | TRBV11-2 | CASSLVPDKTGELFF
TRBJ1-1 | NA | TRBV6-5 | CASSYSPTDPNTEAFF
TRBJ1-5 | NA | TRBV21-1 | CASSKKRGPGNQPQHF
TRBJ2-3 | NA | TRBV19 | CASMGARDRGDTQYF
TRBJ2-7 | TRBD2 | TRBV6-6 | CASSPRGGAYEQYF
TRBJ1-1 | NA | TRBV30 | CAWSPSEDTEAFF
TRBJ2-1 | NA | TRBV7-9 | CASTNSGNEQFF
TRBJ1-1 | NA | TRBV7-9 | CASSSPGRTEAFF
TRBJ2-3 | NA | TRBV11-2 | CASSLPADTQYF
TRBJ1-2 | NA | TRBV21-1 | CASSLRERGGYTF
TRBJ2-1 | NA | TRBV25-1 | CASSESTGGTEQFF
TRBJ1-5 | TRBD1 | TRBV6-6 | CASRPRAGGGGQPQHF
TRBJ2-7 | TRBD1 | TRBV30 | CAWSALGTGYRSSYEQYF
TRBJ2-2 | NA | TRBV7-8 | CASSFMGYNTGELFF
TRBJ2-7 | TRBD2 | TRBV5-4 | CASSTHGREGDEQYF
TRBJ2-5 | NA | TRBV7-7 | CASTWAQETQYF
TRBJ1-4 | TRBD1 | TRBV4-1 | CASRDRVVTNEKLFF
TRBJ2-7 | TRBD1 | TRBV5-1 | CASSSRIGGQGVYEQYF
TRBJ2-3 | NA | TRBV7-2 | CASSEGRGTQYF
TRBJ2-7 | TRBD1 | TRBV11-2 | CASSLVRGTGSSYEQYF
TRBJ1-5 | NA | TRBV9 | CASSAGDNRNQPQHF
TRBJ2-7 | TRBD1 | TRBV7-8 | CASSLVNSRGHEQYF
TRBJ2-1 | TRBD2 | TRBV27 | CASRFGSGTSIHNEQFF
TRBJ2-7 | TRBD2 | TRBV7-2 | CASSLAVAGGYEQYF
TRBJ1-1 | NA | TRBV29-1 | CSVKKMNTEAFF
TRBJ2-5 | TRBD1 | TRBV14 | CASSQGRGLLETQYF
TRBJ2-3 | NA | TRBV7-6 | CASSPDLLAQYF
TRBJ2-1 | NA | TRBV27 | CASRQIRDPEQFF
TRBJ2-3 | NA | TRBV19 | CAHSGGSKADTQYF
TRBJ1-2 | NA | TRBV6-1 | CASRPNIGYLDGYTF
TRBJ1-2 | TRBD1 | TRBV5-1 | CASSLPTGPEWGGYTF
TRBJ1-2 | NA | TRBV21-1 | CASSKDQGYYGYTF
TRBJ1-5 | NA | TRBV5-4 | CASSFRGGNQPQHF
TRBJ2-5 | TRBD1 | TRBV7-9 | CASSLRTGVILETQYF
TRBJ2-7 | TRBD2 | TRBV2 | CASTRATSGGYEQYF
TRBJ2-7 | NA | TRBV6-1 | CATEVYEQYF